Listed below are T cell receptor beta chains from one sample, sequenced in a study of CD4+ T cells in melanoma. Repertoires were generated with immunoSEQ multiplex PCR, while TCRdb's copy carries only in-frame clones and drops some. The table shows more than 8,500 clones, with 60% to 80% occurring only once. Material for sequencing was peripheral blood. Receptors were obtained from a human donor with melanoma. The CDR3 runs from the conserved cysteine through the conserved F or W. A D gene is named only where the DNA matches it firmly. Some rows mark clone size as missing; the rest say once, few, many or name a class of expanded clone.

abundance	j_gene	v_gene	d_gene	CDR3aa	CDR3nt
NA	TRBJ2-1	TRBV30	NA	CAWRWGGPYNEQFF	TGTGCCTGGAGGTGGGGGGGCCCCTACAATGAGCAGTTCTTC
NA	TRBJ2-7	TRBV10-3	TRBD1	CAISESAGTGSYEQYF	TGTGCCATCAGTGAGTCGGCTGGGACAGGTAGCTACGAGCAGTACTTC
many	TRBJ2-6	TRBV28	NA	CASSSPGRSGANVLTF	TGTGCCAGCAGTTCTCCCGGGAGATCGGGGGCCAACGTCCTGACTTTC
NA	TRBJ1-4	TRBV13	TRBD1	CASSQRGRGEKLFF	TGTGCCAGCAGCCAAAGGGGGCGAGGTGAAAAACTGTTTTTT
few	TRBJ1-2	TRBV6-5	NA	CASSYSIGTNYGYTF	TGTGCCAGCAGTTACTCGATAGGTACTAACTATGGCTACACCTTC
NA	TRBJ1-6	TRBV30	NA	CAWEGQYPRSSPLHF	TGTGCCTGGGAAGGGCAATATCCTCGATCTTCACCCCTCCACTTT
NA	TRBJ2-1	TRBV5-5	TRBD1	CASSFTQGSPSSYNEQFF	TGTGCCAGCAGCTTTACACAGGGGTCCCCAAGCTCCTACAATGAGCAGTTCTTC
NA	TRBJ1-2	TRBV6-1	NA	CASSEGAGGYGYTF	TGTGCCAGCAGTGAAGGGGCGGGTGGCTATGGCTACACCTTC
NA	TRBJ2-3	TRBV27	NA	CASSGEWGGRVDTQYF	TGTGCCAGCAGCGGGGAGTGGGGGGGCCGGGTAGATACGCAGTATTTT
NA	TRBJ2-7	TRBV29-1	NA	CSVVGNGYEQYF	TGCAGCGTTGTGGGAAACGGCTACGAGCAGTACTTC
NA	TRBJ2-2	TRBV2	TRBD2	CASGSGGYNTGELFF	TGTGCCAGCGGTAGCGGGGGGTATAACACCGGGGAGCTGTTTTTT
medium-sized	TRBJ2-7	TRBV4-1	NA	CASSQGPGDDYEQYF	TGCGCCAGCAGCCAAGGACCCGGCGACGACTACGAGCAGTACTTC
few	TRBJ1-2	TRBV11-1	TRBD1	CASSLGTGSGYTF	TGTGCCAGCAGCTTGGGGACAGGGAGTGGCTACACCTTC
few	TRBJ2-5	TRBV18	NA	CASSPPSQETQYF	TGTGCCAGCTCACCACCTAGCCAAGAGACCCAGTACTTC
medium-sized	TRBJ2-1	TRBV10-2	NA	CASSEGPDYNEQFF	TGCGCCAGCAGTGAGGGCCCGGACTACAATGAGCAGTTCTTC
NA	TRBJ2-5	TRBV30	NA	CAWNRERRETQYF	TGTGCCTGGAATAGGGAGCGGCGGGAGACCCAGTACTTC
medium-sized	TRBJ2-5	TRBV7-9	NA	CASSGRLGDQETQYF	TGTGCCAGCAGCGGTCGACTCGGGGACCAAGAGACCCAGTACTTC
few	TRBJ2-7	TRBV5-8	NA	CASSFRQAGYEQYF	TGTGCCAGCAGCTTTAGACAGGCGGGCTACGAGCAGTACTTC
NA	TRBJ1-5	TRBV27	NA	CASSLSDFQPQHF	TGTGCCAGCAGTTTATCGGACTTTCAGCCCCAGCATTTT
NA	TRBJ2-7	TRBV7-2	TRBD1	CASSLGTGLYEQYF	TGTGCCAGCAGCCTCGGGACAGGGCTCTACGAGCAGTACTTC
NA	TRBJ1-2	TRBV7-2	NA	CASSRSGADYGYTF	TGTGCCAGCAGCCGCTCGGGCGCGGACTATGGCTACACCTTC
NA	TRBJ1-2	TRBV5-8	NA	CASSLFGGGVYGYTF	TGTGCCAGCAGCTTGTTCGGCGGGGGCGTCTATGGCTACACCTTC
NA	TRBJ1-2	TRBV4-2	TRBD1	CASSPRTGTNYGYTF	TGTGCCAGCAGCCCCCGGACAGGGACCAACTATGGCTACACCTTC
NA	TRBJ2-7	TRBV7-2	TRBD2	CASSVRPGRAYEQYF	TGTGCCAGCAGCGTTCGTCCGGGGAGGGCCTACGAGCAGTACTTC
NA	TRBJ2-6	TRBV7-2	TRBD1	CASSSPLDRGASGANVLTF	TGTGCCAGCAGCTCCCCTCTGGACAGGGGTGCGTCTGGGGCCAACGTCCTGACTTTC
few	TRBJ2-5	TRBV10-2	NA	CASSEPRTQGETQYF	TGCGCCAGCAGTGAGCCACGGACACAAGGAGAGACCCAGTACTTC
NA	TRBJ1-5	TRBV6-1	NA	CASTTSNQPQHF	TGTGCCAGCACGACTAGCAATCAGCCCCAGCATTTT
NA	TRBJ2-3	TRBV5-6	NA	CASSLGLGTNTQYF	TGTGCCAGCAGCTTGGGACTAGGCACAAATACGCAGTATTTT
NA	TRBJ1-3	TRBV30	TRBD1	CAWRRDRSGNTIYF	TGTGCCTGGAGGAGGGACAGATCCGGAAACACCATATATTTT
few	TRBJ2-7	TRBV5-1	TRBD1	CASSLEGWDRGHYEQYF	TGCGCCAGCAGCTTGGAGGGTTGGGACAGGGGGCACTACGAGCAGTACTTC
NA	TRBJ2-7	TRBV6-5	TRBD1	CASRDRGPRPIQSW	TGTGCCAGCAGAGACAGGGGGCCCAGACCTATACAATCCTGG
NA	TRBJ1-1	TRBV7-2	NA	CASSLGQGSTEAFF	TGTGCCAGCAGCTTGGGCCAGGGTAGCACTGAAGCTTTCTTT
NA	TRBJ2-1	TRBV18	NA	CASSRAGTGSYNEQFF	TGTGCCAGCTCACGAGCTGGGACGGGCTCCTACAATGAGCAGTTCTTC
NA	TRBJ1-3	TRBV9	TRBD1	CASTSLGQGGDTIYF	TGTGCCAGCACCAGCCTAGGACAGGGAGGGGACACCATATATTTT
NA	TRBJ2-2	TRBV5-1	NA	CASSPAGTGLLGELFF	TGCGCCAGCAGCCCTGCCGGGACTGGCTTGCTCGGGGAGCTGTTTTTT
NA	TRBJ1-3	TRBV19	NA	CASSRASSGNTIYF	TGTGCCAGTAGTCGGGCCAGCTCTGGAAACACCATATATTTT
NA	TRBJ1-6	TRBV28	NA	CASTLSGGSYNSPLHF	TGTGCCAGCACTCTGTCCGGGGGCTCCTATAATTCACCCCTCCACTTT
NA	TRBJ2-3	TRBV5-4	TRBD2	CASSPLAGGATDTQYF	TGTGCCAGCAGCCCGTTAGCCGGGGGGGCAACAGATACGCAGTATTTT
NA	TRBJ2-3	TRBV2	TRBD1	CASRDRGTDTQYF	TGTGCCAGCCGGGACAGGGGAACAGATACGCAGTATTTT
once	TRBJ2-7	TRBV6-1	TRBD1	CASSEDRGLLDEQYF	TGTGCCAGCAGTGAAGACAGGGGGCTATTAGACGAGCAGTACTTC
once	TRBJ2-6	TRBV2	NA	CASDPGPRSGANVLTF	TGTGCCAGCGACCCGGGACCGAGGTCTGGGGCCAACGTCCTGACTTTC
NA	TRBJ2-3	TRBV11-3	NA	CASRRDSTDTQYF	TGTGCCAGCAGACGGGACAGCACAGATACGCAGTATTTT
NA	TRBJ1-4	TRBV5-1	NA	CASSPLSPATNEKLFF	TGCGCCAGCAGCCCTCTTTCCCCAGCAACTAATGAAAAACTGTTTTTT
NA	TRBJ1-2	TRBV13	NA	CASSLKYRGGVTSYGYTF	TGTGCCAGCAGCTTAAAGTATCGGGGGGGCGTTACATCCTATGGCTACACCTTC
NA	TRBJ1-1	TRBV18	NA	CASSPRARLMNTEAFF	TGTGCCAGCTCACCAAGGGCCCGTTTGATGAACACTGAAGCTTTCTTT
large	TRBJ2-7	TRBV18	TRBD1	CASSPRQGTYEQYF	TGTGCCAGCTCACCAAGACAGGGGACCTACGAGCAGTACTTC
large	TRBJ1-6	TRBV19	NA	CASSIVGASPLHF	TGTGCCAGTAGTATTGTAGGGGCATCACCCCTCCACTTT
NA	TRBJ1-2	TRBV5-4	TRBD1	CASSLRDRASGYTF	TGTGCCAGCAGCTTAAGGGACAGGGCCTCTGGCTACACCTTC
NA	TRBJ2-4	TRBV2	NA	CASSGFQRQLGIQYF	TGTGCCAGCAGTGGGTTCCAAAGACAGTTGGGCATTCAGTACTTC
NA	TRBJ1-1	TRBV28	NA	CASSLSGGRSAFF	TGTGCCAGCAGTTTATCTGGCGGACGGTCGGCTTTCTTT
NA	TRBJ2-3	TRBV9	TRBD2	CASSVDNSGGADTQYF	TGTGCCAGCAGCGTAGACAATAGCGGGGGGGCAGATACGCAGTATTTT
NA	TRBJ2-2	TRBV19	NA	CASSIGRPAGELFF	TGTGCCAGTAGTATAGGCAGGCCGGCCGGGGAGCTGTTTTTT
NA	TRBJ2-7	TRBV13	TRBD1	CASSTLGQHEQYF	TGTGCCAGCAGCACACTGGGACAGCACGAGCAGTACTTC
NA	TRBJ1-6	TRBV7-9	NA	CASSLSPGNSPLHF	TGTGCCAGCAGCTTAAGCCCGGGTAATTCACCCCTCCACTTT
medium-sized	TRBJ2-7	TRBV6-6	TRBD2	CASSPEGTISYEQYF	TGTGCCAGCAGCCCTGAGGGGACTATTTCCTACGAGCAGTACTTC
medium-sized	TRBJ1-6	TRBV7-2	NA	CASSLWGVPLHF	TGTGCCAGCAGCTTATGGGGGGTACCCCTCCACTTT
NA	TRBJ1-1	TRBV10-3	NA	CAISEETEAFF	TGTGCCATCAGTGAGGAAACTGAAGCTTTCTTT
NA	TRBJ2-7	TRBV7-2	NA	CASSLGGDAYEQYF	TGTGCCAGCAGCTTAGGGGGGGATGCCTACGAGCAGTACTTC